This section outlines one T cell receptor beta chain sequence together with its context. The antigen is undetermined. Using immunoSEQ multiplex PCR, the repertoire was profiled, and TCRdb retains in-frame clones only, with some absent. Among 110,000 to 150,000 clones, just over 90% were seen once, and the ten largest hold more than 1.5%. This sample was taken from a study of T cell responses to AZD1222 COVID-19 vaccine. Study-level results: Possibly, clonal diversity was underestimated; donors were largely white British and included more females. Vaccination with two AZD1222 doses was followed by a rise in Spike-specific TCR breadth and depth. Nearly half of spike-specific TCRs reportedly go after variant regions that carry no mutations.

V was pared by 0 bases and J by 4 bases, with 5 bases of the junction left unmatched. Germline-derived CDR1 and CDR2 are SGHAT and FQDESV (reference sequence). CDR3 length: 15 amino acids. The chain links TRBV11-1 to TRBJ1-1; 7 positions match TRBD1. This specimen consisted of peripheral blood, obtained 28 days after the second AZD1222 dose. The receptor was isolated from an adult who received the AZD1222 COVID-19 vaccine. DNA for the CDR3: TGTGCCAGCAGCTTAGCCTTGACAGGGACCACTGAAGCTTTCTTT. Amino acid sequence: CASSLALTGTTEAFF.